This section outlines one TCR beta chain sequence together with its context. This sample was taken from a study of T cell changes during pregnancy in multiple sclerosis. The V and J ends lost 2 bases and 4 bases, in that order; junction bases with no gene match: 9. Per the germline V gene, CDR1 is MDHEN and CDR2 is SYDVKM. The CDR3 consists of 16 residues. Profiling relied on immunoSEQ multiplex PCR, and the TCRdb table lists in-frame clones only, not all of them. Of about 37,000 clones detected, around 90% appear once; the ten largest clones hold approximately 0.46%. The chain joins TRBV28 to TRBJ1-2; 8 nucleotides match TRBD1. The receptor comes from a female donor in good health, enrolled as a control in a pregnancy study. The specimen comprised CD4+ T cells from peripheral blood mononuclear cells, sampled in the third trimester of pregnancy. Here the CDR3 reads CASSLGGQDPGYGYTF. DNA for the CDR3: TGTGCCAGCAGTTTAGGGGGACAGGACCCCGGCTATGGCTACACCTTC.